A single sample is the source of the 20 T cell receptor beta chains below, sequenced in a study of T cells in Graves' hyperthyroidism and ophthalmopathy. Amplified TCR beta CDR3 regions came from RNA transcripts. In the first-round RT-PCR of the TCR CDR3, the HTBI primer set was used. TCRdb reprocessed the multiplex PCR reads via MiXCR and lists one record per CDR3 protein. The table shows 450,000 to 550,000 distinct CDR3 sequences, with around a quarter occurring only once. Sequencing was performed on blood. The receptors originated from a woman in her 30s with Graves' ophthalmopathy.

This clonotype was seen a handful of times. This likely traces to a read error, being one base from a far larger clone. The rearrangement uses TRBV7-3 and TRBJ2-7; D possibly corresponds to TRBD2 (6 bases). The germline V gene has CDR1 SGHTA and CDR2 FQGTGA. This CDR3 is 13 amino acids long. CDR3 amino acids: CACSFGGSYEQYF. For the CDR3, the DNA is TGTGCCTGCAGCTTCGGGGGCTCCTACGAGCAGTACTTC.

This clonotype appeared many times. This sequence joins TRBV12-3 or TRBV12-4 and TRBJ2-2, with D unclear. There are 15 residues in the CDR3. V gave up 4 bases and J gave up 0 bases, with 9 bases separating them. The CDR3 nucleotides are TGTGCCAGCAGTTCCCCTCACACGAACACCGGGGAGCTGTTTTTT. Its translation: CASSSPHTNTGELFF.

The V and J genes are TRBV7-3 and TRBJ2-7, with a weak D call TRBD1 (7 bases). Between the trimmed V and J ends, which lost 5 bases and 4 bases, there was a span of 21 bases. CDR1 and CDR2 (germline): SGHTA, FQGTGA. The CDR3 sequence is 16 residues long. The CDR3 sequence: CASSSRGGGGGYEQYF. The CDR3, as DNA: TGTGCCAGCAGCAGCCGAGGAGGGGGCGGTGGATACGAGCAGTACTTC.

In its sample, this clonotype was seen many times. This chain uses TRBV25-1 with TRBJ2-5; 7 bases agree with TRBD1. V dropped 2 bases and J dropped 2; count of bases not matched to a gene: 5. Germline CDR1 reads MGHDK; CDR2 reads SYGVNS. The CDR3 has 15 amino acids. CDR3 sequence: CASSERGQPQETQYF. CDR3 DNA: TGTGCCAGCAGTGAACGGGGACAGCCTCAAGAGACCCAGTACTTC. The variable domain in full, with the rest retrieved from reference TRBV25-1 and TRBJ2-5, is EADIYQTPRYLVIGTGKKITLECSQTMGHDKMYWYQQDPGMELHLIHYSYGVNSTEKGDLSSESTVSRIRTEHFPLTLESARPSHTSQYLCASSERGQPQETQYFGPGTRLLVL.

In this sample, this clonotype turned up many times. The genes are TRBV30 and TRBJ2-5; tentative D call: TRBD1 (6 bases). Germline CDR1 GTSNPN, CDR2 SVGIG (reference sequence). V lost 1 base to trimming and J lost 7 bases, with 16 bases between them. The CDR3 runs to 14 residues. The CDR3 region is CAWSELGRGRTQYF. The CDR3 nucleotides are TGTGCCTGGAGTGAGTTGGGCAGGGGCAGGACCCAGTACTTC.

Many counts were recorded for this clonotype. The V call is TRBV7-2, the J call TRBJ1-5; D possibly corresponds to TRBD1 (5 bases). The CDR3 runs to 16 residues. V lost 0 bases, J lost 4 bases, and 13 bases lay in between. Germline CDR1 SGHTA, CDR2 FQGNSA. DNA of the CDR3: TGTGCCAGCAGCTTAGCTAGCCAGGGACCTAATCAGCCCCAGCATTTT. Translation gives CASSLASQGPNQPQHF. Together with reference TRBV7-2 and TRBJ1-5, the CDR3 gives the full variable domain: GAGVSQSPSNKVTEKGKDVELRCDPISGHTALYWYRQSLGQGLEFLIYFQGNSAPDKSGLPSDRFSAERTGGSVSTLTIQRTQQEDSAVYLCASSLASQGPNQPQHFGDGTRLSIL.

This clonotype occurred a few times. This sequence joins TRBV6-1 and TRBJ1-1, with a weak D call TRBD1 (6 bases). The length of the CDR3 is 14 residues. The germline V gene has CDR1 MNHNS and CDR2 SASEGT. Trimming removed 5 bases from V and 5 bases from J, with 15 bases in between. CDR3: CASSRDTGGTEAFF. CDR3 DNA: TGTGCCAGCAGTCGGGACACCGGAGGGACTGAAGCTTTCTTT.

About this clonotype itself: The CDR3 ends on some other residue instead of the conserved phenylalanine or tryptophan, so this is likely a read error. This sequence joins TRBV19 and TRBJ2-7; 8 bases fit TRBD1. V gave up 2 bases and J gave up 5 bases; unmatched junction bases: 14. Germline V gene sequence: CDR1 LNHDA, CDR2 SQIVND (reference sequence). CDR3 length: 17 residues. CDR3 in DNA: TGTGCCAGTAGTATAAAGGCAGGGGGCGCCTCCCCCCACGAGCAGTACTCC. It is translated as CASSIKAGGASPHEQYS.

This clonotype was found a few times. The chain recombines TRBV15 with TRBJ2-5; D is unresolved. The CDR3 loop spans 14 amino acids. Trimming shortened V by 3 bases and J by 5 bases, and 13 bases separated the two germline ends. The germline V gene has CDR1 LNHNV and CDR2 YYDKDF (reference sequence). The chain's CDR3 is CATSRDPNGETQYF. The CDR3 DNA is TGTGCCACCAGCAGGGACCCGAACGGGGAGACCCAGTACTTC. Complete variable domain (other parts from reference TRBV15 and TRBJ2-5): DAMVIQNPRYQVTQFGKPVTLSCSQTLNHNVMYWYQQKSSQAPKLLFHYYDKDFNNEADTPDNFQSRRPNTSFCFLDIRSPGLGDTAMYLCATSRDPNGETQYFGPGTRLLVL.

This clonotype was counted at least ten times. This chain uses TRBV6-5 with TRBJ2-2; tentatively, D is TRBD2 (6 bases). V was pared by 6 bases and J by 0 bases, with 14 bases between. Germline lookup yields CDR1 MNHEY and CDR2 SVGAGI. The CDR3 length is 16 residues. In nucleotides, the CDR3 is TGTGCCAGCAGGCGAGCTAGCGTATCGAACACCGGGGAGCTGTTTTTT. Translated: CASRRASVSNTGELFF.

This clonotype came up a few times. The J gene is TRBJ2-4, the V gene TRBV20-1; a possible D gene is TRBD2 (6 bases). Per germline, CDR1 DFQATT and CDR2 SNEGSKA (reference sequence). V lost 5 bases and J lost 2, with 13 bases in between. The CDR3 spans 14 residues. CDR3 sequence reads: CSALTRVSKNIQYF. In DNA, the CDR3 is TGCAGTGCTTTGACTAGAGTCTCCAAAAACATTCAGTACTTC.

In its sample, this clonotype was seen many times. The chain joins TRBV7-8 to TRBJ1-6; perhaps TRBD1 as D (6 bases). The V end was cut by 2 bases, the J end by 9 bases, with 14 bases between. CDR1 is SGHVS, CDR2 FQNEAQ, per germline. The CDR3 totals 15 residues. CDR3 nucleotides: TGTGCCAGCAGCTTATCGGGCCAGGGGATTTCACCCCTCCACTTT. It codes for CASSLSGQGISPLHF.

The chain employs TRBV6-1 and TRBJ1-1, with D possibly TRBD1 on 5 matching bases. The CDR3 length is 13 residues. The germline gives CDR1 MNHNS, CDR2 SASEGT. V was shortened by 6 bases and J by 10 bases, with 18 bases between the two germline ends. The CDR3 DNA reads TGTGCCAGCAGGGGATCGGGACGCGACGGAGCTTTCTTT. It encodes CASRGSGRDGAFF.

The rearrangement links TRBV6-5 to TRBJ1-1; no reliable D call. Germline V gene data show CDR1 as MNHEY and CDR2 as SVGAGI. V lost 0 bases and J lost 5, with 7 bases in between. This CDR3 region has 13 residues. CDR3: CASSYSPVTEAFF. In DNA, the CDR3 is TGTGCCAGCAGTTACTCCCCGGTTACTGAAGCTTTCTTT.

The rearrangement links TRBV6-1 to TRBJ2-2; 10 nucleotides match TRBD1. The ends lost 6 bases at V and 7 bases at J; junction bases unmatched: 14. This CDR3 comprises 17 residues. Germline CDR1 reads MNHNS; CDR2 reads SASEGT. The CDR3 loop is CASSRGGQGDLIGELFF. CDR3 nucleotides: TGTGCCAGCAGCCGGGGTGGACAGGGGGATTTGATCGGGGAGCTGTTTTTT.

This clonotype came up many times. The V gene is TRBV19, the J gene TRBJ1-1; the match to TRBD1 covers 9 bases. CDR3 length equals 14 residues. The V and J ends lost 7 bases and 7 bases, in that order; junction bases with no gene match: 10. Germline CDR1 reads LNHDA; CDR2 reads SQIVND (reference sequence). CDR3 in amino acids: CASIITGGVGEAFF. The CDR3 region has the DNA TGTGCCAGTATCATCACAGGGGGCGTCGGTGAAGCTTTCTTT.

The sample holds a few counts of this clonotype. The chain has TRBV20-1 and TRBJ1-2; maybe TRBD1 (5 bases). Deletions cut 0 bases from V and 0 bases from J, with 17 bases between. The CDR3 is 17 amino acids. Per the germline V gene, CDR1 is DFQATT and CDR2 is SNEGSKA (reference sequence). The DNA of the CDR3 is TGCAGTGCTAGAGATCTAACAGGATTGGAAGCTAACTATGGCTACACCTTC. Its translation is CSARDLTGLEANYGYTF.

This clonotype was seen repeatedly, ten times or more. J is TRBJ2-2 and V is TRBV2, with D possibly called TRBD1 or TRBD2 (5 bases each). V was cut by 11 bases and J by 3 bases, with 10 bases left in between. The CDR3 runs to 12 residues. Germline V gene sequence: CDR1 SNHLY, CDR2 FYNNEI. CDR3: CAGGPDTGELFF. The CDR3 nucleotides read TGTGCCGGGGGTCCCGACACCGGGGAGCTGTTTTTT.

The rearrangement joins TRBV28 to TRBJ2-7; 7 positions agree with TRBD2. Germline lookup yields CDR1 MDHEN and CDR2 SYDVKM. This CDR3 has 15 amino acids. V lost 5 bases and J lost 0; bases outside the gene matches: 7. CDR3 amino acids: CASSLVSGTSYEQYF. The CDR3 DNA is TGTGCCAGCAGTCTCGTGAGCGGGACCTCCTACGAGCAGTACTTC.

V is TRBV6-5 and J is TRBJ2-5; 7 nucleotides match TRBD1. Trimming cost V 2 bases and J 6 bases; bases outside gene matches: 12. This CDR3 has 16 residues. The V gene's germline CDR1 is MNHEY and CDR2 SVGAGI. CDR3 nucleotide sequence: TGTGCCAGCAGTTACCCCGGGACAGTAGGGCGAAAGACCCAGTACTTC. Amino acids: CASSYPGTVGRKTQYF.